This T cell receptor (beta chain) was retrieved from a study of long-term antiretroviral therapy in people with HIV. V was shortened by 2 bases and J by 1 base, with 8 bases between the two germline ends. Germline CDR1 and CDR2: SGHTA and FQGNSA. The CDR3 loop spans 14 amino acids. It was version v3.0 of the immunoSEQ assay that was run at survey level. Sequencing was performed with immunoSEQ multiplex PCR; in TCRdb, only in-frame clones are kept and a portion is missing. This table has 20,000 to 25,000 clones, around nine tenths appearing once. This TCR was sampled from a man aged 18 to 30 with HIV. The gene calls are TRBV7-2 and TRBJ1-1, with D unresolved. This sample comprised unsorted PBMCs, obtained 0.2 years before starting antiretroviral therapy. This chain's CDR3 is CASSLKGGNTEAFF. In DNA form, the CDR3 reads TGTGCCAGCAGCTTAAAGGGTGGGAACACTGAAGCTTTCTTT.